What follows describes a single T cell receptor beta chain. The data belong to a study of blood T cell repertoires in COVID-19. This CDR3 is built from 14 residues. Germline V gene sequence: CDR1 SGHVS, CDR2 FNYEAQ. V gave up 8 bases and J gave up 1 base, with 14 bases separating them. Assay: immunoSEQ multiplex PCR; the TCRdb copy retains only in-frame clones and omits some. Among 150,000 to 200,000 clones, roughly 89% were seen once, and the ten largest hold 2% to 2.5%. Participants, roughly 18 to 90 years old, spanned around 26 US areas. Sequenced input: PBMCs or T cells enriched from blood (not recorded which). The chain carries TRBV7-6 and TRBJ2-5; a possible D gene is TRBD2 (7 bases). The source is a woman aged 40 to 50 with acute COVID-19. The CDR3 DNA reads TGTGCCAGCGGGGGGGGCAGCTCCCAAGAGACCCAGTACTTC. Translation: CASGGGSSQETQYF. Together with reference TRBV7-6 and TRBJ2-5, the CDR3 gives the full variable domain: GAGVSQSPRYKVTKRGQDVALRCDPISGHVSLYWYRQALGQGPEFLTYFNYEAQQDKSGLPNDRFSAERPEGSISTLTIQRTEQRDSAMYRCASGGGSSQETQYFGPGTRLLVL.